The entry below gives a single T cell receptor (beta chain) sequence along with its context. Authors' methods: Amplification of reference gene primers was used by the study to estimate nucleated cell counts. Method: immunoSEQ multiplex PCR; TCRdb's copy keeps in-frame clones and lacks some. V and J calls and clone size are those listed in that table; D and trimming were worked out from the DNA. The table lists about 140,000 clones, more than 75% of them singletons. This sample stems from a study of blood T cell repertoires in COVID-19. About the study: Sources were T cells, B-cell-depleted T cells, or PBMCs; the material itself was cDNA or gDNA.

The CDR3 runs 14 residues. CDR1 is GTSNPN and CDR2 is SVGIG in the germline V gene (reference sequence). Trimming took 4 bases from V and 5 from J; bases not matched to a gene: 10. Source material: peripheral blood. This rearrangement joins TRBV30 to TRBJ2-5, with 7 bases aligning to TRBD1. The source of this sequence is a man aged 60 to 75 with acute or convalescent COVID-19. The CDR3 reads CAWNRQGFDETQYF. The CDR3 bases are TGTGCCTGGAATCGACAGGGATTTGATGAGACCCAGTACTTC.